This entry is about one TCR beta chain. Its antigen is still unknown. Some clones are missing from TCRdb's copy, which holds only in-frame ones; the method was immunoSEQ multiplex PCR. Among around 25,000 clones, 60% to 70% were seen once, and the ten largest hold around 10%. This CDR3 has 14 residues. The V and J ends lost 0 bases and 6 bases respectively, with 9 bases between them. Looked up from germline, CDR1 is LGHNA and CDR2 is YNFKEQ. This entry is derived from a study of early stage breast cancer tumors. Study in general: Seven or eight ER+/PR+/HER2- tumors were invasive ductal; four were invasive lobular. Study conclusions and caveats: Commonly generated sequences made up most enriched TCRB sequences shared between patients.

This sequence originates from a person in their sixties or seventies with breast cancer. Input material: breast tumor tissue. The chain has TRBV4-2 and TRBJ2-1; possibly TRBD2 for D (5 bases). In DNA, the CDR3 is TGTGCCAGCAGCCAAGATCGTAGCGTCAATGAGCAGTTCTTC. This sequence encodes CASSQDRSVNEQFF.